The sequence of this TCR beta chain was determined in a study of T cells in narcolepsy. Study-wide results and limits: HCRT-specific and TRIB2-specific autoreactive clonotypes appeared among same-patient CSF and blood CD4+ clonotypes. Blood of same and different patients, but not healthy controls, reportedly held recurring autoreactive clonotypes. Some memory CD4+ repertoires had no autoreactive clone sequences.

The CDR3 contains 16 residues. With 5 bases clipped from V and 7 bases from J, the junction kept 13 bases outside the gene matches. Germline V gives CDR1 SEHNR, CDR2 FQNEAQ (reference sequence). The method was immunoSEQ multiplex PCR; TCRdb's version includes in-frame clones alone and lacks a portion of them. The data contain 25,000 to 35,000 clones, 82% of them singletons. This clone was detected only a few times. Its antigen is currently unknown. This chain joins TRBV7-9 and TRBJ2-1; 8 bases agree with TRBD2. This receptor was obtained from a human donor with narcolepsy. Input material: CD45RA- memory CD4+ T cells from PBMCs. CDR3 region: CASSISGISLGNEQFF. The CDR3 DNA sequence: TGTGCCAGCAGCATTAGCGGGATAAGCCTGGGTAATGAGCAGTTCTTC.